This passage covers 28 T cell receptor beta chains from one sample sequenced in a study of T cell responses to AZD1222 COVID-19 vaccine. Assay used: immunoSEQ multiplex PCR; TCRdb lists only in-frame clones, some missing. The sample records tens of thousands of clones, around 81% being singletons. Sequencing used peripheral blood, obtained 28 days after the second AZD1222 dose. The receptors stem from an adult who received the AZD1222 COVID-19 vaccine.

The chain's CDR3 is CASSRQGEHGELFF. Written as DNA, the CDR3 is TGTGCCAGCAGTCGACAGGGCGAACACGGGGAGCTGTTTTTT. This chain connects TRBV27 to TRBJ2-2, with 7 positions matching TRBD1. Unmatched junction bases numbered 7, after V lost 5 bases and J lost 7 bases. The CDR3 is 14 residues long. The V gene's germline CDR1 is MNHEY and CDR2 SMNVEV (reference sequence).

This chain connects TRBV7-9 to TRBJ2-1, with 16 bases lining up with TRBD2. The CDR3 extends over 16 amino acids. In germline, CDR1 is SEHNR, CDR2 FQNEAQ (reference sequence). Trimming at V came to 4 bases and at J to 8 bases, leaving 5 bases not matched to a gene. CDR3 loop: CASSSEGLAGGHEQFF. In DNA, the CDR3 is TGTGCCAGCAGCTCCGAGGGACTAGCGGGAGGGCATGAGCAGTTCTTC.

The chain employs TRBV9 and TRBJ2-1; D unresolved. The CDR3 contains 14 residues. Germline V gene sequence: CDR1 SGDLS, CDR2 YYNGEE. Trimming removed 0 bases from V and 6 bases from J, with 10 bases in between. The CDR3 nucleotides are TGTGCCAGCAGCGTAGCTCCCTTGGCCAATGAGCAGTTCTTC. It is translated as CASSVAPLANEQFF.

V is TRBV12-5 and J is TRBJ2-5, with 8 bases fitting TRBD2. Germline assignment: CDR1 LGHNT and CDR2 FRNRAP. The CDR3 is 14 residues long. With 5 bases clipped from V and 1 base from J, the junction kept 3 bases outside the gene matches. CDR3: CASGPGGSQETQYF. In nucleotides, the CDR3 is TGTGCTAGTGGTCCGGGAGGGTCCCAAGAGACCCAGTACTTC.

This chain connects TRBV15 to TRBJ2-7; 13 bases are a match to TRBD2. J was trimmed by 1 base and V by 8 bases; bases with no gene match: 8. Looked up from germline, CDR1 is LNHNV and CDR2 is YYDKDF (reference sequence). The CDR3 consists of 16 residues. In DNA, the CDR3 is TGTGCCACCGGGACTATGGGACTAGCGGGATCCTACGAGCAGTACTTC. It translates to CATGTMGLAGSYEQYF.

V gene TRBV2 combines with J gene TRBJ1-4; 11 positions agree with TRBD1. The CDR3 consists of 18 residues. Germline V gene data show CDR1 as SNHLY and CDR2 as FYNNEI. J was trimmed by 7 bases and V by 8 bases; bases with no gene match: 18. CDR3 DNA: TGTGCCAGCCTGCGCCTACCGGGACAGGGGGATTCGGGTGAAAAACTGTTTTTT. Translating it yields CASLRLPGQGDSGEKLFF.

This chain joins TRBV25-1 and TRBJ2-7; 9 nucleotides line up with TRBD2. The germline V gene has CDR1 MGHDK and CDR2 SYGVNS. Trimming cost V 6 bases and J 1 base; bases outside gene matches: 4. The CDR3 is made up of 14 amino acids. The CDR3 region has the DNA TGTGCCAGCAGGACTAGCGGAGATTCCTACGAGCAGTACTTC. Translation gives CASRTSGDSYEQYF.

The rearrangement uses TRBV20-1 and TRBJ2-7, with D perhaps assigned TRBD1 or TRBD2 (5 bases each). The germline V gene has CDR1 DFQATT and CDR2 SNEGSKA (reference sequence). This CDR3 is built from 13 residues. The V gene lost 3 bases and the J gene lost 2 bases, with 11 bases spanning the gap. DNA for the CDR3: TGCAGTGCTAGTGGGGGAGCTACCTACGAGCAGTACTTC. Encoded protein: CSASGGATYEQYF.

This clone has just one count. The rearrangement links TRBV6-1 to TRBJ2-5, with 10 bases identical to TRBD1. CDR1 MNHNS and CDR2 SASEGT come from the germline V gene. This CDR3 comprises 16 residues. V dropped 2 bases and J dropped 5; count of bases not matched to a gene: 8. The CDR3 bases are TGTGCCAGCAGTGAATCGGGACAGGGGTTTTGGGAGACCCAGTACTTC. Translation: CASSESGQGFWETQYF.

The chain links TRBV4-3 to TRBJ2-7, with 9 bases that match TRBD2. This CDR3 spans 17 amino acids. The germline V gene encodes CDR1 LGHNA and CDR2 YSLEER. J lost 1 base, V lost 0 bases, and 7 bases had no gene match. The CDR3 DNA is TGCGCCAGCAGCCAAGAAGTCAGCGGGAGGCTGTCCTACGAGCAGTACTTC. It translates to CASSQEVSGRLSYEQYF.

The chain joins TRBV5-1 to TRBJ2-3, with 8 bases that match TRBD2. Trimming removed 4 bases from V and 0 bases from J; junction bases left unmatched: 10. The CDR3 has 17 residues. Germline loops: CDR1 SGHRS, CDR2 YFSETQ. In nucleotides, the CDR3 is TGCGCCAGCAGCCAGTCAGCTCTAGCGGGTAGCACAGATACGCAGTATTTT. As protein: CASSQSALAGSTDTQYF.

The chain recombines TRBV6-2 or TRBV6-3 with TRBJ2-2; 7 bases match TRBD1. This CDR3 contains 20 residues. The germline V gene encodes CDR1 MNHEY and CDR2 SVGEGT. Germline trimming cut 4 bases from V and 0 bases from J; bases unmatched to any gene: 17. CDR3 region: CASSSPRFRADRANTGELFF. CDR3 DNA: TGTGCCAGCAGTTCCCCCCGATTTCGAGCCGACAGGGCGAACACCGGGGAGCTGTTTTTT.

The gene calls are TRBV19 and TRBJ2-7; D gene ambiguous. V was trimmed by 8 bases and J by 3 bases, leaving 23 bases between them. The CDR3 is made up of 16 amino acids. The germline V gene encodes CDR1 LNHDA and CDR2 SQIVND (reference sequence). CDR3: CASAPESPTSYYEQYF. CDR3 nucleotides: TGTGCCAGTGCTCCGGAGTCCCCCACGTCTTACTACGAGCAGTACTTC.

This clone was recorded at least ten times. V is TRBV6-5 and J is TRBJ2-2; maybe TRBD1 (6 bases). V was pared by 6 bases and J by 1 base, with 12 bases between. The CDR3 loop spans 15 amino acids. Germline CDR1 MNHEY, CDR2 SVGAGI. CDR3 bases: TGTGCCAGCAGCCAACAGGGAGAGAACACCGGGGAGCTGTTTTTT. This encodes CASSQQGENTGELFF.

The genes are TRBV5-1 and TRBJ2-1, with 8 bases aligning to TRBD1. The CDR3 consists of 15 residues. V lost 4 bases to trimming and J lost 4 bases; unmatched junction nucleotides: 7. Germline V gives CDR1 SGHRS, CDR2 YFSETQ. DNA of the CDR3: TGCGCCAGCAGCATGGACAGGGCGAAGTACAATGAGCAGTTCTTC. As protein: CASSMDRAKYNEQFF.

V usage is TRBV10-3 and J usage is TRBJ2-1, with 9 bases aligning to TRBD2. The CDR3 length is 15 residues. V lost 7 bases, J lost 8 bases, and 12 bases stayed unmatched. Germline CDR1 reads ENHRY; CDR2 reads SYGVKD. DNA of the CDR3: TGTGCCATCACCGAGGGCGGGAGGGCATTCGATGAGCAGTTCTTC. This translates into CAITEGGRAFDEQFF.

The chain is built from TRBV19 and TRBJ1-5; D might be TRBD1 (5 bases). The CDR3 runs to 14 residues. V lost 6 bases and J lost 7, with 16 bases in between. Per the germline V gene, CDR1 is LNHDA and CDR2 is SQIVND (reference sequence). CDR3 protein: CASRESGWGQPQHF. In DNA, the CDR3 is TGTGCCAGTAGGGAGTCTGGTTGGGGGCAGCCCCAGCATTTT.

The chain carries TRBV25-1 and TRBJ2-1; 10 bases fit TRBD1. Germline-derived CDR1 and CDR2 are MGHDK and SYGVNS. V lost 3 bases and J lost 8; bases outside the gene matches: 10. The CDR3 has 16 amino acids. CDR3 protein: CASSETGGAGEYEQFF. CDR3 nucleotide sequence: TGTGCCAGCAGTGAGACAGGGGGCGCGGGCGAGTATGAGCAGTTCTTC.

CDR3 nucleotide sequence: TGTGCCAGCAGCATCAACCGGGACTGGGAGACCCAGTACTTC. Its protein is CASSINRDWETQYF. This chain links TRBV27 with TRBJ2-5; tentatively, D is TRBD2 (6 bases). Trimming cost V 6 bases and J 5 bases, with 16 bases left between them. CDR3 length equals 14 residues. The germline V gene encodes CDR1 MNHEY and CDR2 SMNVEV (reference sequence).

A few counts support this clone. V gene TRBV2 combines with J gene TRBJ1-1; a weak D match, TRBD1 (6 bases). V was cut by 6 bases and J by 4 bases, with 12 bases left in between. Germline CDR1 reads SNHLY; CDR2 reads FYNNEI. The CDR3 covers 13 residues. The CDR3 DNA follows: TGTGCCAGCAGAACACAGGGATCCACTGAAGCTTTCTTT. It yields the protein CASRTQGSTEAFF.

In its sample, this clone was seen a few times. This chain links TRBV7-3 with TRBJ2-2, with 9 nucleotides matching TRBD1. The CDR3 sequence is 18 residues long. Germline CDR1 SGHTA, CDR2 FQGTGA. V lost 1 base, J lost 5 bases, and 11 bases stayed unmatched. Here the CDR3 reads CASSLRAVTGGSTGELFF. CDR3 sequence (DNA): TGTGCCAGCAGCTTAAGGGCGGTGACAGGGGGTTCTACCGGGGAGCTGTTTTTT.

This clone occurred a few times. The rearrangement joins TRBV12-5 to TRBJ2-7; 9 bases fit TRBD2. CDR1 is LGHNT and CDR2 is FRNRAP in the germline V gene. Losses at the gene ends were 3 bases for V and 3 bases for J; bases not matched to a gene: 6. This CDR3 is built from 15 residues. The CDR3 region is CASGLIQREVYEQYF. The DNA of the CDR3 is TGTGCTAGTGGTTTAATCCAGCGGGAGGTCTACGAGCAGTACTTC.

This sequence joins TRBV23-1 and TRBJ2-1; TRBD2 might be the D (7 bases). TRBV23-1 qualifies as an ORF whose function is uncertain. The CDR3 sequence is 17 residues long. The V and J ends lost 8 bases and 0 bases respectively, with 20 bases between them. As DNA, the CDR3 is TGCGCCAGCTATCCCGAAGGGGGGGACACCTCCTACAATGAGCAGTTCTTC. Translating gives CASYPEGGDTSYNEQFF.

CDR3 nucleotides: TGTGCCAGTAGTATAATAGCGGGCGGGAGCTCCTACGAGCAGTACTTC. This encodes CASSIIAGGSSYEQYF. This chain links TRBV19 with TRBJ2-7, with 7 bases fitting TRBD2. There are 16 residues in the CDR3. Germline V lookup: CDR1 LNHDA, CDR2 SQIVND (reference sequence). J lost 0 bases, V lost 2 bases, and 7 bases had no gene match.

The chain carries TRBV7-8 and TRBJ2-1; 10 nucleotides line up with TRBD2. Germline V gene sequence: CDR1 SGHVS, CDR2 FQNEAQ. V lost 5 bases to trimming and J lost 3 bases; unmatched junction nucleotides: 13. There are 18 residues in the CDR3. For the CDR3, the DNA is TGTGCCAGCAGCCCGCCAATGAGTCTAGCGGGAGTCTACAATGAGCAGTTCTTC. Protein sequence: CASSPPMSLAGVYNEQFF.

The CDR3, as DNA: TGTGCCACCAGTGATTTGCGGAAGGGGGGGGGAGAGACCCAGTACTTC. As protein: CATSDLRKGGGETQYF. The V and J genes are TRBV24-1 and TRBJ2-5; tentative D call: TRBD2 (7 bases). Between the trimmed V and J ends, which lost 0 bases and 4 bases, there was a span of 14 bases. CDR1 is KGHDR, CDR2 SFDVKD, per germline. This CDR3 spans 16 amino acids.

This chain connects TRBV5-1 to TRBJ2-7; TRBD2 might be the D (5 bases). CDR3 size: 15 residues. V was clipped by 0 bases and J by 1 base, with 11 bases between them. Germline values: CDR1 SGHRS, CDR2 YFSETQ. The CDR3 is CASSLAPPGSYEQYF. The CDR3 DNA is TGCGCCAGCAGCTTGGCCCCGCCGGGGTCCTACGAGCAGTACTTC.

This clone was found once. The V and J genes are TRBV7-2 and TRBJ2-3, with 9 bases matching TRBD1. The CDR3 contains 16 residues. The V and J ends lost 7 bases and 5 bases, in that order; junction bases with no gene match: 13. The germline V gene encodes CDR1 SGHTA and CDR2 FQGNSA. In DNA, the CDR3 is TGTGCCAGCATTAACCCAGGGACAGGGTCATTAGATACGCAGTATTTT. Residues: CASINPGTGSLDTQYF.